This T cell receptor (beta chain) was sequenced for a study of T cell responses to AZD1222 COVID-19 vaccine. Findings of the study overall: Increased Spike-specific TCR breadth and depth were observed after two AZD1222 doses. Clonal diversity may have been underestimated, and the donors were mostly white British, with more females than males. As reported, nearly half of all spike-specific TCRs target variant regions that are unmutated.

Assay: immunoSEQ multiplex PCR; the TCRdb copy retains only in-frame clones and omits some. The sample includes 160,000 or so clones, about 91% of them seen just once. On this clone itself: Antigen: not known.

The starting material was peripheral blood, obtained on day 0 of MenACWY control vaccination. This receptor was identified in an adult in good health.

CDR3 protein: CASSPRDRGETQYF. CDR3 bases: TGTGCCAGCAGCCCGAGGGACAGGGGAGAGACCCAGTACTTC. The rearrangement joins TRBV5-8 to TRBJ2-5, with 10 bases fitting TRBD1. The CDR3 consists of 14 residues. Germline V lookup: CDR1 SGHTS, CDR2 YDEGEE. Trimming cost V 4 bases and J 4 bases; bases outside gene matches: 4.